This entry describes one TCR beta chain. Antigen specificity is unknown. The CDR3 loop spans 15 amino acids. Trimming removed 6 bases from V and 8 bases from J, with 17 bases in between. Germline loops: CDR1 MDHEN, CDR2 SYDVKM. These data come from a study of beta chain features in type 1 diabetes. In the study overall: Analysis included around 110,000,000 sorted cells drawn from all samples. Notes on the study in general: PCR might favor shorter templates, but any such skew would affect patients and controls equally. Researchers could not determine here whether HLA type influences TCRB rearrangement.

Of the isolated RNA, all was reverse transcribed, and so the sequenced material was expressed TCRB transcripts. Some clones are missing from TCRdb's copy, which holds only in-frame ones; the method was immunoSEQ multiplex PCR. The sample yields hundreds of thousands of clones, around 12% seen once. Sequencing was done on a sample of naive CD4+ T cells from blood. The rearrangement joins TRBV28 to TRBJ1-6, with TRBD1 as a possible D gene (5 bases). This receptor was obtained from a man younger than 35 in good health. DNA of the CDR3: TGTGCCAGCAGCGACAGTGTGCTTTGGGATTCACCCCTCCACTTT. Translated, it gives CASSDSVLWDSPLHF.